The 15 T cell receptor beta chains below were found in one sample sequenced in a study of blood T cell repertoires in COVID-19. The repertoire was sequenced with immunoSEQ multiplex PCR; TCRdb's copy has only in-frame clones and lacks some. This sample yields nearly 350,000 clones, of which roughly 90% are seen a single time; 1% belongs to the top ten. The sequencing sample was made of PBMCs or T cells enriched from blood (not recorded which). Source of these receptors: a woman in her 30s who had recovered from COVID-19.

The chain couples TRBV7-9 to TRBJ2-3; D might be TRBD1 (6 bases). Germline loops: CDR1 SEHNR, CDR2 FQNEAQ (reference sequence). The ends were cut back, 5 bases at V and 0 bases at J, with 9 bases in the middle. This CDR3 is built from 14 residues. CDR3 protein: CASSRDRSTDTQYF. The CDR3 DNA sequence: TGTGCCAGCAGCCGAGACAGGAGCACAGATACGCAGTATTTT.

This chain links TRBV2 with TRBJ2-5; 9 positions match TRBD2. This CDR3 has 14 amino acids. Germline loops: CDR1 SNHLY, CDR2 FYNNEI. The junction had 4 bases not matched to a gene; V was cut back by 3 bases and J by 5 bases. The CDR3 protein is CASSERGGPETQYF. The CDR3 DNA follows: TGTGCCAGCAGTGAGCGGGGGGGCCCGGAGACCCAGTACTTC.

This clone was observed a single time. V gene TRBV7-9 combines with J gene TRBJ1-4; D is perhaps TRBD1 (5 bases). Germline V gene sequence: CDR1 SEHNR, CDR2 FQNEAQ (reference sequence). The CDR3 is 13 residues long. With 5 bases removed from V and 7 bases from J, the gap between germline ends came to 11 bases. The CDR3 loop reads CASSPDRFEKLFF. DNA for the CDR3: TGTGCCAGCAGCCCCGACAGATTTGAAAAACTGTTTTTT. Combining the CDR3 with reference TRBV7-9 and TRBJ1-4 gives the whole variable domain DTGVSQNPRHKITKRGQNVTFRCDPISEHNRLYWYRQTLGQGPEFLTYFQNEAQLEKSRLLSDRFSAERPKGSFSTLEIQRTEQGDSAMYLCASSPDRFEKLFFGSGTQLSVL.

The CDR3 loop reads CASRPQGGRGTEAFF. CDR3 nucleotide sequence: TGTGCCAGCAGGCCTCAGGGGGGAAGGGGCACTGAAGCTTTCTTT. The rearrangement uses TRBV6-2 or TRBV6-3 and TRBJ1-1, with 7 bases fitting TRBD1. J lost 4 bases, V lost 6 bases, and 11 bases had no gene match. The CDR3 covers 15 residues. CDR1 is MNHEY, CDR2 SVGEGT, per germline.

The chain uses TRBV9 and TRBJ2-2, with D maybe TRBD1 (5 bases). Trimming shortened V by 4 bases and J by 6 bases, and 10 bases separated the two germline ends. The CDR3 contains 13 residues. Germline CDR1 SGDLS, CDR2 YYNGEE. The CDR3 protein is CASSLRVPGELFF. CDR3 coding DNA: TGTGCCAGCAGCCTCAGGGTTCCCGGGGAGCTGTTTTTT.

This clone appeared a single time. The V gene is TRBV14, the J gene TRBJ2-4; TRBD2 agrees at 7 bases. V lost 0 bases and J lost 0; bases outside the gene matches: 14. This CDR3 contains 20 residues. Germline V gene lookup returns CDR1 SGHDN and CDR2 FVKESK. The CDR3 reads CASSQEGAPGLPIAKNIQYF. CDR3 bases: TGTGCCAGCAGCCAAGAAGGAGCCCCGGGACTACCTATAGCCAAAAACATTCAGTACTTC.

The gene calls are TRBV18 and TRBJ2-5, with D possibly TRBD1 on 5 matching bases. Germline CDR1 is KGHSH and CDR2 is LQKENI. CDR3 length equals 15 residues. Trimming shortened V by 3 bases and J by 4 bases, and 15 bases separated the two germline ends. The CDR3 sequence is CASSPVSGIGETQYF. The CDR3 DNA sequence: TGTGCCAGCTCACCGGTATCAGGGATTGGAGAGACCCAGTACTTC.

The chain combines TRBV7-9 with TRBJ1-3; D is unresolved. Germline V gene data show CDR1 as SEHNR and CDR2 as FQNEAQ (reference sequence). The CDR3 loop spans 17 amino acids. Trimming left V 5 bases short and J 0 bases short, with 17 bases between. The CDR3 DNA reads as TGTGCCAGCAGCCGGTTCTCTTCTGTTGGCTCTGGAAACACCATATATTTT. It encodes CASSRFSSVGSGNTIYF. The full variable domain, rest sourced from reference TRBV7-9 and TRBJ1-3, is DTGVSQNPRHKITKRGQNVTFRCDPISEHNRLYWYRQTLGQGPEFLTYFQNEAQLEKSRLLSDRFSAERPKGSFSTLEIQRTEQGDSAMYLCASSRFSSVGSGNTIYFGEGSWLTVV.

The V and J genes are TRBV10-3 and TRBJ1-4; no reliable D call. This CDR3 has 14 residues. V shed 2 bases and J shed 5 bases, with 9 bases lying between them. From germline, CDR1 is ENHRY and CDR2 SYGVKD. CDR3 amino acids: CAISEPGENEKLFF. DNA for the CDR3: TGTGCCATCAGTGAGCCGGGTGAAAATGAAAAACTGTTTTTT.

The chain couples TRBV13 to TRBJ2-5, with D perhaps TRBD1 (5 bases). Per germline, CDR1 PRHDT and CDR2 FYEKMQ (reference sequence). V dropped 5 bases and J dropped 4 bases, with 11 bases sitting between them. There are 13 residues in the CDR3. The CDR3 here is CASSPGRRETQYF. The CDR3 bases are TGTGCCAGCAGCCCAGGGCGGCGAGAGACCCAGTACTTC.

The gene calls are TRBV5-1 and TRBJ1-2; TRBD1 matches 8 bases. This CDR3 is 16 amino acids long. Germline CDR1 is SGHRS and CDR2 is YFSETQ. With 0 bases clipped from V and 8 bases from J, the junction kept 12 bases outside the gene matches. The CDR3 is CASSLAVWTGTEGYTF. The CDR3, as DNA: TGCGCCAGCAGCTTGGCCGTCTGGACAGGGACGGAGGGCTACACCTTC.

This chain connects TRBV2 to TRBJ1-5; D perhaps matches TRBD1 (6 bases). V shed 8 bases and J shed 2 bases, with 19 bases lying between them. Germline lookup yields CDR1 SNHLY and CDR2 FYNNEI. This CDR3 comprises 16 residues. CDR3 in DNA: TGTGCCAGCCGCCCTTGGGGGGGCAGAGGCAATCAGCCCCAGCATTTT. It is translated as CASRPWGGRGNQPQHF.

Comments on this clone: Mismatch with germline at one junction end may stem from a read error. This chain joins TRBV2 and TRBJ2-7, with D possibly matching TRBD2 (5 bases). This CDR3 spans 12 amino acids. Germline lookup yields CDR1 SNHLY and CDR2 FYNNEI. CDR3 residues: CASREGSYEQYF. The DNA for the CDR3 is TGTGCCAGCAGGGAAGGGAGCTACGAGCAGTACTTC.

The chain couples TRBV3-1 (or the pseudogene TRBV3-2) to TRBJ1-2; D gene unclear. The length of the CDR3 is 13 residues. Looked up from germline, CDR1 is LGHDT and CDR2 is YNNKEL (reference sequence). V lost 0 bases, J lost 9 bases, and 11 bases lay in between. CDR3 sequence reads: CASSQESSPRYTF. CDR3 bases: TGTGCCAGCAGCCAAGAATCTAGCCCCCGCTACACCTTC.

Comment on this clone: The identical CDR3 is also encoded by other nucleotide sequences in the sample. Here the CDR3 reads CAWSVQGNQPQHF. In DNA form, the CDR3 reads TGTGCCTGGAGTGTGCAGGGTAATCAGCCCCAGCATTTT. The chain has TRBV30 and TRBJ1-5; the D gene is possibly TRBD1 (5 bases). This CDR3 region has 13 residues. V gave up 0 bases and J gave up 4 bases, with 7 bases separating them. CDR1 is GTSNPN and CDR2 is SVGIG in the germline V gene (reference sequence). Full variable domain (outside the CDR3, taken from reference TRBV30 and TRBJ1-5): SQTIHQWPATLVQPVGSPLSLECTVEGTSNPNLYWYRQAAGRGLQLLFYSVGIGQISSEVPQNLSASRPQDRQFILSSKKLLLSDSGFYLCAWSVQGNQPQHFGDGTRLSIL.